The next 30 T cell receptor beta chains were all read from a single sample in a study of T cell responses to AZD1222 COVID-19 vaccine. Libraries were prepared by immunoSEQ multiplex PCR; TCRdb keeps only in-frame clonotypes and omits some of them. The sample comprises 200,000 to 300,000 clones, more than 80% of which are singletons, and roughly 0.51% rests with the top ten. The sample consisted of peripheral blood, taken on day 0 of AZD1222 vaccination. The receptor set was obtained from an adult in good health.

CDR3 nucleotide sequence: TGTGCCAGCAGCCCCTGGAGGACCGTCAATGAGCAGTTCTTC. It encodes CASSPWRTVNEQFF. This chain connects TRBV7-2 to TRBJ2-1; D perhaps matches TRBD2 (5 bases). Looked up from germline, CDR1 is SGHTA and CDR2 is FQGNSA. V lost 5 bases and J 6 bases, leaving 14 bases between the germline ends. The CDR3 is made up of 14 amino acids.

This rearrangement joins TRBV28 to TRBJ2-7; D is possibly TRBD2 (6 bases). CDR1 is MDHEN, CDR2 SYDVKM, per germline. The CDR3 is made up of 12 amino acids. V was clipped by 7 bases and J by 3 bases, with 10 bases between them. The CDR3 region has the DNA TGTGCCAGCATCGGGGGAGGCTACGAGCAGTACTTC. The encoded protein is CASIGGGYEQYF.

The rearrangement links TRBV7-9 to TRBJ1-5, with a possible D match to TRBD1 (6 bases). The CDR3 contains 16 residues. The ends were cut back, 1 base at V and 3 bases at J, with 13 bases in the middle. CDR1 is SEHNR, CDR2 FQNEAQ, per germline (reference sequence). The CDR3 DNA sequence: TGTGCCAGCAGCTTAGATGGACAGCCCCACAATCAGCCCCAGCATTTT. It is translated as CASSLDGQPHNQPQHF.

V gene TRBV28 combines with J gene TRBJ1-5; possibly TRBD1 for D (5 bases). This CDR3 is built from 16 residues. Trimming pared 7 bases from V and 2 bases from J, leaving 18 bases between. The germline gives CDR1 MDHEN, CDR2 SYDVKM. Here the CDR3 reads CASTLGAGRGNQPQHF. The DNA for the CDR3 is TGTGCCAGCACCCTTGGGGCGGGTAGGGGCAATCAGCCCCAGCATTTT.

This clone was recorded once. This sequence joins TRBV18 and TRBJ2-1; TRBD1 aligns across 8 bases. V was pared by 6 bases and J by 8 bases, with 6 bases of the junction left unmatched. Germline CDR1 and CDR2: KGHSH and LQKENI. The CDR3 is 13 residues long. The CDR3 loop reads CASSPGQGDEQFF. The DNA of the CDR3 is TGTGCCAGCTCCCCCGGACAGGGTGATGAGCAGTTCTTC.

V usage is TRBV27 and J usage is TRBJ1-1; tentative D call: TRBD1 (5 bases). This CDR3 comprises 17 residues. Germline V gene sequence: CDR1 MNHEY, CDR2 SMNVEV (reference sequence). V gave up 6 bases and J gave up 1 base, with 21 bases separating them. As DNA, the CDR3 is TGTGCCAGCAGCCGCGCGCCAAGGGACCGACAGAACACTGAAGCTTTCTTT. It translates to CASSRAPRDRQNTEAFF.

The chain combines TRBV6-5 with TRBJ2-3; D is uncertain. Trimming cost V 2 bases and J 1 base, with 4 bases left between them. CDR1 and CDR2 from the germline V gene are MNHEY and SVGAGI. This CDR3 comprises 13 residues. The CDR3, as DNA: TGTGCCAGCAGTTACCAGCGCACAGATACGCAGTATTTT. Translated, it gives CASSYQRTDTQYF.

The chain employs TRBV19 and TRBJ1-5; weak D call: TRBD1 (6 bases). The CDR3 contains 14 residues. CDR1 is LNHDA, CDR2 SQIVND, per germline (reference sequence). Trimming took 1 base from V and 7 from J, leaving 11 bases between them. CDR3: CASSIGGQGQPQHF. CDR3 in DNA: TGTGCCAGTAGTATAGGGGGGCAGGGACAGCCCCAGCATTTT.

V usage is TRBV28 and J usage is TRBJ1-4; D possibly corresponds to TRBD1 (6 bases). The germline V and J ends were trimmed by 5 bases and 6 bases, with 16 bases remaining between them. The V gene's germline CDR1 is MDHEN and CDR2 SYDVKM. This CDR3 has 15 amino acids. CDR3: CASSTTGRRDEKLFF. In DNA form, the CDR3 reads TGTGCCAGCAGTACAACAGGGAGGAGGGATGAAAAACTGTTTTTT.

The rearrangement uses TRBV24-1 and TRBJ2-7, with a tentative D call TRBD1 (5 bases). The CDR3 loop spans 13 amino acids. Per germline, CDR1 KGHDR and CDR2 SFDVKD. Trimming left V 4 bases short and J 3 bases short, with 9 bases between. The CDR3 spells CATSDQDSYEQYF. CDR3 sequence (DNA): TGTGCCACCAGTGACCAAGACAGCTACGAGCAGTACTTC.

The V gene is TRBV30, the J gene TRBJ2-1, with TRBD2 as a possible D gene (5 bases). The CDR3 runs to 15 residues. The V gene's germline CDR1 is GTSNPN and CDR2 SVGIG (reference sequence). The ends were cut back, 6 bases at V and 7 bases at J, with 22 bases in the middle. The CDR3 region is CACIGGAAFRNEQFF. CDR3 sequence (DNA): TGTGCCTGTATCGGAGGAGCGGCGTTTCGGAATGAGCAGTTCTTC.

The rearrangement joins TRBV20-1 to TRBJ2-5; 12 nucleotides line up with TRBD2. CDR1 is DFQATT and CDR2 is SNEGSKA in the germline V gene (reference sequence). CDR3 size: 11 residues. Germline trimming cut 5 bases from V and 14 bases from J; bases unmatched to any gene: 6. CDR3 sequence reads: CSARLAGDAYF. CDR3 nucleotide sequence: TGCAGTGCTCGACTAGCGGGAGACGCCTACTTC.

V gene TRBV4-2 combines with J gene TRBJ2-5, with D perhaps TRBD2 (5 bases). The CDR3 is made up of 13 amino acids. V lost 1 base to trimming and J lost 4 bases, with 7 bases between them. Germline V gene data show CDR1 as LGHNA and CDR2 as YNFKEQ. The CDR3 is CASSQVGRETQYF. CDR3 coding DNA: TGTGCCAGCAGCCAAGTAGGGAGAGAGACCCAGTACTTC.

CDR3 nucleotides: TGTGCCAGCAGGGGACTGGGACTAGCACGATACGAGCAGTACTTC. Its protein is CASRGLGLARYEQYF. The chain employs TRBV2 and TRBJ2-7; the match to TRBD2 covers 9 bases. Losses at the gene ends were 6 bases for V and 4 bases for J; bases not matched to a gene: 10. Germline V gene sequence: CDR1 SNHLY, CDR2 FYNNEI. The CDR3 has 15 residues.

The chain joins TRBV2 to TRBJ1-3; the D gene is possibly TRBD1 (6 bases). CDR1 SNHLY and CDR2 FYNNEI come from the germline V gene. The CDR3 runs to 16 residues. Trimming took off 6 bases at V and 0 bases at J, with 15 bases between the two ends. CDR3 loop: CASSSDSLNSGNTIYF. CDR3 coding DNA: TGTGCCAGCAGCTCGGACAGCCTCAACTCTGGAAACACCATATATTTT.

The gene calls are TRBV10-3 and TRBJ2-3; the match to TRBD2 covers 9 bases. Trimming cost V 3 bases and J 3 bases; bases outside gene matches: 4. There are 15 residues in the CDR3. Looked up from germline, CDR1 is ENHRY and CDR2 is SYGVKD. Here the CDR3 reads CAISDWRGGTDTQYF. The CDR3 region has the DNA TGTGCCATCAGTGACTGGCGGGGGGGGACAGATACGCAGTATTTT.

This clone occurred a few times. The V and J genes are TRBV6-5 and TRBJ1-3; D unclear. From germline, CDR1 is MNHEY and CDR2 SVGAGI. The CDR3 is 12 amino acids. V gave up 7 bases and J gave up 9 bases, with 13 bases separating them. CDR3 bases: TGTGCCAGCAATTCCCCCCCGGGCACCATATATTTT. Protein product: CASNSPPGTIYF.

The table lists this clone with a count of one. This sequence joins TRBV28 and TRBJ1-5; perhaps TRBD1 as D (5 bases). The germline V and J ends were trimmed by 7 bases and 7 bases, with 14 bases remaining between them. Looked up from germline, CDR1 is MDHEN and CDR2 is SYDVKM. The CDR3 has 13 amino acids. The CDR3 DNA is TGTGCCAGCACCTACGGGGGACGGCAGCCCCAGCATTTT. Its protein product is CASTYGGRQPQHF. Supplemented by reference TRBV28 and TRBJ1-5, the full variable domain reads DVKVTQSSRYLVKRTGEKVFLECVQDMDHENMFWYRQDPGLGLRLIYFSYDVKMKEKGDIPEGYSVSREKKERFSLILESASTNQTSMYLCASTYGGRQPQHFGDGTRLSIL.

The chain has TRBV7-9 and TRBJ1-6; D uncertain. Per germline, CDR1 SEHNR and CDR2 FQNEAQ (reference sequence). The CDR3 extends over 14 amino acids. The germline V and J ends were trimmed by 5 bases and 13 bases, with 18 bases remaining between them. This chain's CDR3 is CASSPVWAREPLHF. For the CDR3, the DNA is TGTGCCAGCAGCCCGGTTTGGGCCCGGGAGCCCCTCCACTTT.

This clone was picked up one time. The chain has TRBV2 and TRBJ2-2; 14 nucleotides match TRBD2. Unmatched junction bases numbered 8, after V lost 6 bases and J lost 5 bases. The CDR3 is 17 amino acids. Per the germline V gene, CDR1 is SNHLY and CDR2 is FYNNEI. The CDR3 reads CASSWTSGGRGTGELFF. The CDR3 DNA reads as TGTGCCAGCAGCTGGACTAGCGGGGGGCGGGGAACCGGGGAGCTGTTTTTT.

The chain links TRBV2 to TRBJ2-7; possibly TRBD1 for D (5 bases). This CDR3 has 13 residues. Germline lookup yields CDR1 SNHLY and CDR2 FYNNEI. Trimming cost V 1 base and J 9 bases, with 13 bases left between them. CDR3 loop: CASSEGGLQGQYF. DNA for the CDR3: TGTGCCAGCAGTGAAGGAGGCCTCCAGGGGCAGTACTTC.

The V and J genes are TRBV19 and TRBJ2-7; 7 nucleotides align to TRBD1. V was clipped by 6 bases and J by 2 bases; unmatched bases: 10. Germline CDR1 is LNHDA and CDR2 is SQIVND (reference sequence). The CDR3 sequence is 15 residues long. The CDR3: CASSARDRTPYEQYF. CDR3 bases: TGTGCCAGTAGCGCCCGGGACAGAACACCCTACGAGCAGTACTTC.

This clone was detected once. The V and J genes are TRBV28 and TRBJ1-5, with 9 bases matching TRBD1. The germline gives CDR1 MDHEN, CDR2 SYDVKM. With 7 bases clipped from V and 6 bases from J, the junction kept 7 bases outside the gene matches. The CDR3 totals 14 residues. The CDR3 sequence: CASTRDRDTQPQHF. The CDR3 DNA reads as TGTGCCAGCACCCGGGACAGGGATACTCAGCCCCAGCATTTT.

The J gene is TRBJ1-1, the V gene TRBV5-1; possible D gene TRBD1, 6 bases. V lost 4 bases to trimming and J lost 0 bases, with 16 bases between them. CDR1 is SGHRS, CDR2 YFSETQ, per germline. The CDR3 has 16 residues. The CDR3 spells CASSPQQGSMNTEAFF. CDR3 nucleotides: TGCGCCAGCAGCCCACAACAGGGATCCATGAACACTGAAGCTTTCTTT. The entire variable domain, with the rest obtained from reference TRBV5-1 and TRBJ1-1, is as follows: KAGVTQTPRYLIKTRGQQVTLSCSPISGHRSVSWYQQTPGQGLQFLFEYFSETQRNKGNFPGRFSGRQFSNSRSEMNVSTLELGDSALYLCASSPQQGSMNTEAFFGQGTRLTVV.

This clone appeared once. The chain links TRBV25-1 to TRBJ2-7; 7 nucleotides line up with TRBD2. Germline-derived CDR1 and CDR2 are MGHDK and SYGVNS. CDR3 size: 14 residues. V lost 3 bases to trimming and J lost 3 bases; unmatched junction nucleotides: 5. CDR3 DNA sequence: TGTGCCAGCAGTGACCCCGGACTAGGCTACGAGCAGTACTTC. It translates to CASSDPGLGYEQYF.

This chain joins TRBV21-1 and TRBJ1-4; TRBD1, as called in the table, went unchecked against the DNA. TRBV21-1 is given as a pseudogene. The CDR3 spans 14 residues. For the CDR3, the DNA is TGTGCCAGCAGCAAGGGGACAGGGAATGAAAAACTGTTTTTT. Translating it yields CASSKGTGNEKLFF.

V usage is TRBV4-1 and J usage is TRBJ1-1; D is unresolved. This CDR3 region has 14 residues. V was trimmed by 2 bases and J by 0 bases, leaving 7 bases between them. The V gene's germline CDR1 is MGHRA and CDR2 YSYEKL. CDR3 region: CASSQRLMNTEAFF. Written as DNA, the CDR3 is TGCGCCAGCAGCCAAAGACTGATGAACACTGAAGCTTTCTTT.

Points on this clone: A read error may account for a junction end that differs from germline. V and J are TRBV28 and TRBJ1-1; possibly TRBD1 for D (5 bases). The CDR3 has 13 amino acids. Germline-derived CDR1 and CDR2 are MDHEN and SYDVKM. The CDR3 coding sequence is TGTGCGAGCAAGGGGCCAAGGAACACTGAAGCTTTCTTT. Its protein product is CASKGPRNTEAFF.

The V gene is TRBV30, the J gene TRBJ2-7; D unresolved. Germline lookup yields CDR1 GTSNPN and CDR2 SVGIG (reference sequence). The CDR3 contains 15 residues. The V gene lost 0 bases and the J gene lost 2 bases, with 14 bases spanning the gap. In DNA form, the CDR3 reads TGTGCCTGGAGTGTAGGACGGGTCGTAACCTACGAGCAGTACTTC. This translates into CAWSVGRVVTYEQYF.

This clone was observed a handful of times. J is TRBJ2-2 and V is TRBV5-1; D is perhaps TRBD1 (5 bases). Trimming shortened V by 2 bases and J by 3 bases, and 14 bases separated the two germline ends. CDR3 length: 16 amino acids. Germline CDR1 and CDR2: SGHRS and YFSETQ. CDR3 amino acids: CASSLSATRDTGELFF. CDR3 DNA: TGCGCCAGCAGCTTAAGCGCGACCAGGGACACCGGGGAGCTGTTTTTT.